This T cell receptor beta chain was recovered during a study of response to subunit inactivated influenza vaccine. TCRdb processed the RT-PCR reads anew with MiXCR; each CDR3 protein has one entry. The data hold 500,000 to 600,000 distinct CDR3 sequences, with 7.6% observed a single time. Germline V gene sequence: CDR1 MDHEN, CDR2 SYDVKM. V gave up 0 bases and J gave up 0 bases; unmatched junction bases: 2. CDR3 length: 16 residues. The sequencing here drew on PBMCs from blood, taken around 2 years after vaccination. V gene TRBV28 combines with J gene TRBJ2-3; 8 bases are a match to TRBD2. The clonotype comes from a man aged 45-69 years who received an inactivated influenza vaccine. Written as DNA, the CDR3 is TGTGCCAGCAGTTTATGGGCGGGAGGTAGCACAGATACGCAGTATTTT. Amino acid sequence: CASSLWAGGSTDTQYF.